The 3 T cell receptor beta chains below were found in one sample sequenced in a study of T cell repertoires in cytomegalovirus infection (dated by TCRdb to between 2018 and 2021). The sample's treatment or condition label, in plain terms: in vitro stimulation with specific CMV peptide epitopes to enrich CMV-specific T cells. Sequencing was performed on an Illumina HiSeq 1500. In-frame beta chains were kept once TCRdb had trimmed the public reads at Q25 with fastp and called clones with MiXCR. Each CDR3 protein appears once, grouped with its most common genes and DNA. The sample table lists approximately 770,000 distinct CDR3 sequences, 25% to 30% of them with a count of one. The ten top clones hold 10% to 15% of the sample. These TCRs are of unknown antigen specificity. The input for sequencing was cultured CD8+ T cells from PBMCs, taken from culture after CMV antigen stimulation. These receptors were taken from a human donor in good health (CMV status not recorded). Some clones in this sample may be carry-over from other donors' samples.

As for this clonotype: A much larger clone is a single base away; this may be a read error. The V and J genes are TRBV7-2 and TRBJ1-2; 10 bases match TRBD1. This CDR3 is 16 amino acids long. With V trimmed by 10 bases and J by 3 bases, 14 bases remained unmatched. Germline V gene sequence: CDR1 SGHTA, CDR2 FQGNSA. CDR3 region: CAIPTGGFKTHYGYTF. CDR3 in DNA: TGTGCCATCCCGACAGGGGGCTTTAAAACCCACTATGGCTACACCTTC.

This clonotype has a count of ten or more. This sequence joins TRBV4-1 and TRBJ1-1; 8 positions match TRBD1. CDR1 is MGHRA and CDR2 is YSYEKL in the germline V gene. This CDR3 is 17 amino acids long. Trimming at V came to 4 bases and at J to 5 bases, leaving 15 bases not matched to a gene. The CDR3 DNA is TGCGCCAGCAGCCCGACCGGCGGAACAGGGGGAGGGACTGAAGCTTTCTTT. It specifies CASSPTGGTGGGTEAFF.

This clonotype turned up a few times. CDR3 bases: TGCGCCAGCAGCATGTCAGTGAACACTGAAGCTTTCTTT. Translated: CASSMSVNTEAFF. V gene TRBV4-3 combines with J gene TRBJ1-1; D gene uncertain. V was cut by 5 bases and J by 0 bases, with 7 bases left in between. This CDR3 spans 13 amino acids. Germline V gene sequence: CDR1 LGHNA, CDR2 YSLEER.